A selection of T cell receptor beta chains follows, all from one sample in a study of STAT5B mutations in CD4+ large granular lymphocyte leukemia. Assay: immunoSEQ multiplex PCR; the TCRdb copy retains only in-frame clones and omits some. The top ten hold more than 0.9% of the sample, which has approximately 41,000 clones, almost 85% seen once. Material for sequencing was CD4+ T cells from blood buffy coats. The receptors here all came from a human donor in good health. Each CDR3 is given without its conserved first and last residue.

j_gene	v_gene	CDR3aa
TRBJ1-5	TRBV27	ASGGLGNQPQH
TRBJ1-6	TRBV14	ASSSGNSNSPLH
TRBJ1-5	TRBV7-3	ASSWPGGNQPQH
TRBJ2-5	TRBV5-1	ASSLATGWQKTQY
TRBJ1-1	TRBV11-3	ASSLGTEAF
TRBJ1-2	TRBV10-3	AISEGQVLNYGYT
TRBJ1-2	TRBV28	ASSPLPGNGYGYT
TRBJ2-1	TRBV7-9	ASSPLGTGGNEQF
TRBJ2-3	TRBV28	ASSLSGLASSTDTQY
TRBJ2-5	TRBV10-3	AISTSGGGETQY
TRBJ1-6	TRBV27	ASSPGSTMDWGSPLH
TRBJ1-2	TRBV10-3	AISGGGDRGDYT